Below, one T cell receptor beta chain is given with its context. Its antigen remains unknown. The data are from a study of T cells in Graves' hyperthyroidism and ophthalmopathy. General study points: With a median lead of roughly 6.8 months before onset, the model predicted ophthalmopathy.

TCR beta CDR3 region amplification was performed from RNA transcripts. The HTBI primer set drove a first-round RT-PCR of the TCR CDR3. TCRdb reprocessed the multiplex PCR reads with MiXCR, giving one entry per CDR3 protein. The table lists 650,000 to 800,000 distinct CDR3 sequences, 45% of them singletons. From germline, CDR1 is MNHEY and CDR2 SVGAGI. This CDR3 region has 14 residues. The V and J ends lost 5 bases and 9 bases, in that order; junction bases with no gene match: 12. The genes are TRBV6-5 and TRBJ2-5, with TRBD1 matching 7 bases. The source is an adult man with Graves' disease, either hyperthyroidism or ophthalmopathy (not recorded which). Sequencing was carried out using peripheral blood or thyroid tissue (not recorded which). DNA of the CDR3: TGTGCCAGCAGTGAGGGAACAGGGGTGGAGGCCCAGTACTTC. Translation gives CASSEGTGVEAQYF.